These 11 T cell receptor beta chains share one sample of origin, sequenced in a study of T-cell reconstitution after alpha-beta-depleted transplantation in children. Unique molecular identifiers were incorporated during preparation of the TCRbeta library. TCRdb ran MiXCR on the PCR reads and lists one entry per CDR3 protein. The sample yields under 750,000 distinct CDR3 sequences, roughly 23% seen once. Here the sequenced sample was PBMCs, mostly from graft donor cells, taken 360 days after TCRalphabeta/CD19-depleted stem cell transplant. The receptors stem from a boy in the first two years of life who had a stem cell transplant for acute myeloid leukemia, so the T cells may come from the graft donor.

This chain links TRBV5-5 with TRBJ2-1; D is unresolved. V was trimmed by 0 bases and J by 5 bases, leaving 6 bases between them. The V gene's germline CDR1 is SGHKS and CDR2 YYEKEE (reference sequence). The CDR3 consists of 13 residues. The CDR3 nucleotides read TGTGCCAGCAGCTTGGTCCCGGACAATGAGCAGTTCTTC. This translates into CASSLVPDNEQFF. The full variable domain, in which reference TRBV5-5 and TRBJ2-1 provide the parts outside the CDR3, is DAGVTQSPTHLIKTRGQQVTLRCSPISGHKSVSWYQQVLGQGPQFIFQYYEKEERGRGNFPDRFSARQFPNYSSELNVNALLLGDSALYLCASSLVPDNEQFFGPGTRLTVL.

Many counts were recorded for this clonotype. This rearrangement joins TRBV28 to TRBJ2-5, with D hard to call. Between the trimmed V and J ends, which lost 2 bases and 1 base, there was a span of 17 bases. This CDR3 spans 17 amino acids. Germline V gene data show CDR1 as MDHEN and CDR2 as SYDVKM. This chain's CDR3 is CASSLRSRNIFQETQYF. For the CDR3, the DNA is TGTGCCAGCAGTTTAAGGTCCAGGAATATCTTCCAAGAGACCCAGTACTTC.

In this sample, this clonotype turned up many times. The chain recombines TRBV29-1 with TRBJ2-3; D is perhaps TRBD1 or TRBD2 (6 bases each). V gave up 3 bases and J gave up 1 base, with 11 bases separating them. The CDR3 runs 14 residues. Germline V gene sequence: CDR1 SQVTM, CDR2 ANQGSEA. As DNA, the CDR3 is TGCAGCGTTGAGTGGGGGGCACGCACAGATACGCAGTATTTT. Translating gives CSVEWGARTDTQYF.

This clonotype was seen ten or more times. CDR3 sequence reads: CASSRKSYNEQFF. The DNA of the CDR3 is TGTGCCAGCAGCAGGAAGTCCTACAATGAGCAGTTCTTC. This chain links TRBV6-5 with TRBJ2-1; D uncertain. The ends were cut back, 6 bases at V and 1 base at J, with 7 bases in the middle. Germline loops: CDR1 MNHEY, CDR2 SVGAGI. The CDR3 has 13 residues.

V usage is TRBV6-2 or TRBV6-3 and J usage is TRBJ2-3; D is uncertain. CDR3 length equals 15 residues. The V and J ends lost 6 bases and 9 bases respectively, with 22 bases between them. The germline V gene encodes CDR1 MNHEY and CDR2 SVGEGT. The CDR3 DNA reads TGTGCCAGCAGCCCCGCGGACCCACCGGACCCAACGCAGTATTTT. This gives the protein CASSPADPPDPTQYF.

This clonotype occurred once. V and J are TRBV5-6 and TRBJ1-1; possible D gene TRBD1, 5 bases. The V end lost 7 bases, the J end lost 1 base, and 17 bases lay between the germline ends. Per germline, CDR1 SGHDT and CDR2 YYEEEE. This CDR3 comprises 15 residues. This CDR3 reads CASWAWGMENTEAFF. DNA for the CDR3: TGTGCCAGCTGGGCATGGGGGATGGAGAACACTGAAGCTTTCTTT.

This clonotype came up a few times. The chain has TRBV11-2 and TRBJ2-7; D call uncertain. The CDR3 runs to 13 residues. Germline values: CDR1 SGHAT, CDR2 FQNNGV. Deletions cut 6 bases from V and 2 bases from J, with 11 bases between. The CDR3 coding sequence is TGTGCCAGCAGTAATGGTGGCGCCTACGAGCAGTACGTC. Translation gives CASSNGGAYEQYV.

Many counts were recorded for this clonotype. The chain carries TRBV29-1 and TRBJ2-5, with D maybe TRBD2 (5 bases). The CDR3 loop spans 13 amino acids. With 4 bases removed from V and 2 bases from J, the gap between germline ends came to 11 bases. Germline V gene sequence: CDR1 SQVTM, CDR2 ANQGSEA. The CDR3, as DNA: TGCAGCGTTGGATTACGGACTCAAGAGACCCAGTACTTC. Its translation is CSVGLRTQETQYF.

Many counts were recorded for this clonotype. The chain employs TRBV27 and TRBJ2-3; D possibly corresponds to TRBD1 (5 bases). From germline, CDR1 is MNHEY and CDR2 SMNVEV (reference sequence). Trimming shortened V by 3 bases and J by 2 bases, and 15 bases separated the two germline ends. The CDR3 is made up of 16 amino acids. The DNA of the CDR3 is TGTGCCAGCAGTTTCTGGGGCGCAAGGACCACAGATACGCAGTATTTT. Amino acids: CASSFWGARTTDTQYF.

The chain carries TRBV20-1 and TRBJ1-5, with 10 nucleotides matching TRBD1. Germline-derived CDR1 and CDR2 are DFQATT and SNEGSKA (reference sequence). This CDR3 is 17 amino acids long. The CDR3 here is CSSRGQGPARSNQPQHF. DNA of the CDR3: TGCAGCTCCCGGGGACAGGGGCCCGCTAGGAGCAATCAGCCCCAGCATTTT.

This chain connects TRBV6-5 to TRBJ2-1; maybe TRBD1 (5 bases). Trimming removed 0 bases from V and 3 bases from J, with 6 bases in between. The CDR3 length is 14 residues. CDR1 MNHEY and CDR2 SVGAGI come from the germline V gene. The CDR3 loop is CASSYSGRYNEQFF. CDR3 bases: TGTGCCAGCAGTTACTCGGGGCGCTACAATGAGCAGTTCTTC.